This T cell receptor (beta chain) derives from a study of CD8 T cells in Susac syndrome. Per the germline V gene, CDR1 is MNHEY and CDR2 is SMNVEV (reference sequence). V lost 2 bases, J lost 4 bases, and 11 bases lay in between. The CDR3 sequence is 15 residues long. Sequencing of TCR beta was performed on blood CD8+ and CD4+ T cells. Random hexamers served to reverse transcribe roughly 0.5 to 1 ug RNA. The authors amplified TCR beta CDR3 across 54 Vbeta and 13 Jbeta using immunoSEQ multiplex PCR. MiXCR was run by TCRdb on the immunoSEQ multiplex PCR reads, yielding one entry per CDR3 protein. The sample includes 50,000 or so distinct CDR3 sequences, roughly 93% seen only once; the top ten take roughly 0.52%.

The sequencing sample was made of CD8+ T cells from PBMCs. This chain joins TRBV27 and TRBJ2-2; tentative D call: TRBD2 (5 bases). The sequence came from a human donor in good health. CDR3 residues: CASSLMLSGTGELFF. DNA for the CDR3: TGTGCCAGCAGTTTAATGCTCAGCGGCACCGGGGAGCTGTTTTTT.